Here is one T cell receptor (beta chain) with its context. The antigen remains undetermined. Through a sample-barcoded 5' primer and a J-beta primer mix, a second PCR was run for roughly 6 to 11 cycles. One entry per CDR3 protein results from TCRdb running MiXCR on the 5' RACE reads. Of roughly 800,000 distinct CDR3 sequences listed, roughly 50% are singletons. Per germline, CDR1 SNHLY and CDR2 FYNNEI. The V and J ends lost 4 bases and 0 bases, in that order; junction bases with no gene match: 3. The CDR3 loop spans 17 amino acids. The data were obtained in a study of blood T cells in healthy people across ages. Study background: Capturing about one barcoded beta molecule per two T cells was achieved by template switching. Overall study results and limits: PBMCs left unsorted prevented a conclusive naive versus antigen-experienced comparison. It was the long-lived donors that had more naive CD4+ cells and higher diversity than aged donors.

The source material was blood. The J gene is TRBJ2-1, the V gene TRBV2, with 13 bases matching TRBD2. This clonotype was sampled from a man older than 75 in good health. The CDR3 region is CASSGGTSGNSYNEQFF. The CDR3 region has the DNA TGTGCCAGCAGTGGGGGGACTAGCGGGAACTCCTACAATGAGCAGTTCTTC.